The 16 T cell receptor beta chains in this list originate from one sample, sequenced in a study of cytomegalovirus exposure and HLA in healthy donors. 13 Jbeta primers and 60 Vbeta primers were used for the PCR. Sequencing used immunoSEQ multiplex PCR; TCRdb keeps in-frame clones, though not all of them. The data show some 120,000 clones, with more than 65% seen just once and around 1.8% held by the top ten. The sequencing sample was made of PBMCs. These receptor sequences come from a man aged 18-30 years in good health and CMV-seronegative.

Remarks on this clone: This CDR3 is also generated by other DNA sequences in the sample. The rearrangement uses TRBV9 and TRBJ2-7; 10 bases align to TRBD1. After removal of 2 bases from V and 2 bases from J, the junction contained 4 bases not matched to a gene. In germline, CDR1 is SGDLS, CDR2 YYNGEE. This CDR3 comprises 15 residues. CDR3 in amino acids: CASSVGDRGTYEQYF. The CDR3 bases are TGTGCCAGCAGCGTTGGGGACAGGGGTACCTACGAGCAGTACTTC.

The chain has TRBV19 and TRBJ2-1; TRBD1 might be the D (5 bases). Trimming stripped 7 bases from V and 2 bases from J, with 15 bases between. Germline loops: CDR1 LNHDA, CDR2 SQIVND (reference sequence). The CDR3 contains 15 residues. CDR3 residues: CASKGTGLPYNEQFF. Written as DNA, the CDR3 is TGTGCCAGTAAGGGCACAGGATTACCCTACAATGAGCAGTTCTTC.

This clone was seen a handful of times. This chain joins TRBV15 and TRBJ1-2; D call uncertain. The germline gives CDR1 LNHNV, CDR2 YYDKDF (reference sequence). The CDR3 runs to 13 residues. Trimming took off 1 base at V and 6 bases at J, with 9 bases between the two ends. CDR3 DNA: TGTGCCACCAGCAGAGCAGCGGGAAATGGCTACACCTTC. It is translated as CATSRAAGNGYTF.

This chain connects TRBV4-2 to TRBJ2-6, with 11 bases fitting TRBD2. Germline lookup yields CDR1 LGHNA and CDR2 YNFKEQ. V shed 4 bases and J 2 bases; nucleotides not matched to a gene: 7. This CDR3 spans 18 amino acids. The CDR3 here is CASSRFSGGATGANVLTF. CDR3 DNA: TGTGCCAGCAGCCGATTTAGCGGGGGGGCCACTGGGGCCAACGTCCTGACTTTC.

This chain uses TRBV25-1 with TRBJ1-1, with D perhaps matching TRBD1 (6 bases). The CDR3 contains 14 residues. Trimming pared 6 bases from V and 1 base from J, leaving 12 bases between. Germline loops: CDR1 MGHDK, CDR2 SYGVNS. DNA of the CDR3: TGTGCCAGCAGGGCAGGACAGTCGAACACTGAAGCTTTCTTT. Translated: CASRAGQSNTEAFF.

V usage is TRBV2 and J usage is TRBJ1-2, with a tentative D call TRBD1 (6 bases). CDR1 is SNHLY, CDR2 FYNNEI, per germline. Trimming stripped 5 bases from V and 8 bases from J, with 21 bases between. This CDR3 comprises 15 residues. The CDR3 sequence is CASSSRREGELGYTF. Here the CDR3 DNA reads TGTGCCAGCAGTTCAAGACGGGAGGGGGAATTGGGCTACACCTTC.

This chain connects TRBV25-1 to TRBJ2-3, with 13 bases lining up with TRBD2. J lost 0 bases, V lost 4 bases, and 7 bases had no gene match. The CDR3 contains 18 residues. The germline V gene encodes CDR1 MGHDK and CDR2 SYGVNS. Here the CDR3 reads CASSGTSGGQSSTDTQYF. CDR3 in DNA: TGTGCCAGCAGTGGGACTAGCGGGGGACAATCTAGCACAGATACGCAGTATTTT.

This clone was found once. V gene TRBV11-2 combines with J gene TRBJ1-2; 12 positions agree with TRBD1. The CDR3 contains 17 residues. With V trimmed by 5 bases and J by 4 bases, 11 bases remained unmatched. The germline CDR1 and CDR2 sequences are SGHAT and FQNNGV. The chain's CDR3 is CASSLGTGGSLSYGYTF. The DNA of the CDR3 is TGTGCCAGCAGCCTCGGGACAGGGGGCAGTCTGTCCTATGGCTACACCTTC.

The chain couples TRBV6-5 to TRBJ2-2; TRBD2 might be the D (6 bases). The CDR3 is 12 amino acids. The germline V gene encodes CDR1 MNHEY and CDR2 SVGAGI. Trimming took off 8 bases at V and 6 bases at J, with 10 bases between the two ends. The CDR3: CASRRGSGELFF. In DNA, the CDR3 is TGTGCCAGCCGACGGGGGTCCGGGGAGCTGTTTTTT.

This clone was seen a single time. CDR3 region: CASRTIGTGPYHEQYF. The CDR3, as DNA: TGTGCCAGCAGAACCATCGGGACAGGGCCTTACCACGAGCAGTACTTC. The rearrangement joins TRBV6-6 to TRBJ2-7, with 9 bases aligning to TRBD1. The V segment lost 6 bases and the J segment 5 bases; nucleotides outside the gene matches: 14. The V gene's germline CDR1 is MNHNY and CDR2 SVGAGI (reference sequence). This CDR3 contains 16 residues.

The chain has TRBV14 and TRBJ2-5; 7 nucleotides agree with TRBD1. The CDR3 consists of 16 residues. The V gene end was trimmed by 4 bases and the J gene end by 4 bases; junction bases not matched to a gene: 12. Germline V gene lookup returns CDR1 SGHDN and CDR2 FVKESK. CDR3 nucleotides: TGTGCCAGCAGCCGAGAGGCCGGGACAGTTCCAGAGACCCAGTACTTC. It encodes CASSREAGTVPETQYF.

The chain recombines TRBV6-1 with TRBJ1-1, with D possibly being TRBD1 (6 bases). V was pared by 4 bases and J by 5 bases, with 14 bases between. The germline V gene has CDR1 MNHNS and CDR2 SASEGT. This CDR3 comprises 14 residues. CDR3 region: CASSGGGGQTEAFF. CDR3 sequence (DNA): TGTGCCAGCAGTGGGGGCGGGGGGCAAACTGAAGCTTTCTTT.

This chain joins TRBV5-6 and TRBJ2-1; maybe TRBD2 (5 bases). The V gene's germline CDR1 is SGHDT and CDR2 YYEEEE. There are 13 residues in the CDR3. Trimming took 1 base from V and 12 from J, leaving 14 bases between them. This CDR3 is CASSLSSAGGQFF. As DNA, the CDR3 is TGTGCCAGCAGCTTGTCTTCGGCGGGCGGGCAGTTCTTC.

This clone showed up just once. The gene calls are TRBV18 and TRBJ1-5, with a possible D match to TRBD1 (5 bases). The germline CDR1 and CDR2 sequences are KGHSH and LQKENI. CDR3 length: 13 residues. Trimming removed 3 bases at V and 8 bases at J, with 11 bases between. Here the CDR3 reads CASSPSGSKPQHF. The DNA of the CDR3 is TGTGCCAGCTCACCGTCAGGGTCTAAGCCCCAGCATTTT.

In this sample, this clone turned up once. The gene calls are TRBV5-4 and TRBJ2-2; maybe TRBD1 (7 bases). V was clipped by 4 bases and J by 7 bases, with 11 bases between them. Germline V gives CDR1 SGHNT, CDR2 YYREEE (reference sequence). This CDR3 is built from 13 residues. The CDR3 reads CASSPGDSGELFF. In DNA, the CDR3 is TGTGCCAGCAGCCCGGGGGACAGCGGGGAGCTGTTTTTT. The full variable domain, its missing parts supplied by reference TRBV5-4 and TRBJ2-2, is ETGVTQSPTHLIKTRGQQVTLRCSSQSGHNTVSWYQQALGQGPQFIFQYYREEENGRGNFPPRFSGLQFPNYSSELNVNALELDDSALYLCASSPGDSGELFFGEGSRLTVL.

The genes are TRBV6-5 and TRBJ1-1; D call uncertain. The ends were cut back, 7 bases at V and 1 base at J, with 7 bases in the middle. The CDR3 extends over 12 amino acids. The germline V gene encodes CDR1 MNHEY and CDR2 SVGAGI. In DNA form, the CDR3 reads TGTGCCAGCACCCCCGGGAACACTGAAGCTTTCTTT. The encoded protein is CASTPGNTEAFF.